The TCR beta chain under discussion was sequenced for a study of blood T cell repertoires in COVID-19. The V gene's germline CDR1 is LGHDT and CDR2 YNNKEL (reference sequence). This CDR3 has 11 amino acids. J lost 5 bases, V lost 8 bases, and 1 base had no gene match. Methods used by the authors: Reference gene primer amplification yielded estimated nucleated cell counts. Profiling relied on immunoSEQ multiplex PCR, and the TCRdb table lists in-frame clones only, not all of them. For V, J and clone size, that table is used; D and trimming come from the DNA. The data contain roughly 50,000 clones, less than 90% of them singletons.

The V call is TRBV3-1 (or the pseudogene TRBV3-2), the J call TRBJ2-3; 7 bases agree with TRBD2. This sequence was found in a man aged 50 to 59 with acute or convalescent COVID-19. The sequencing sample was made of peripheral blood. The CDR3 region is CASRGEDTQYF. The CDR3 DNA is TGTGCCAGCCGGGGGGAAGATACGCAGTATTTT.